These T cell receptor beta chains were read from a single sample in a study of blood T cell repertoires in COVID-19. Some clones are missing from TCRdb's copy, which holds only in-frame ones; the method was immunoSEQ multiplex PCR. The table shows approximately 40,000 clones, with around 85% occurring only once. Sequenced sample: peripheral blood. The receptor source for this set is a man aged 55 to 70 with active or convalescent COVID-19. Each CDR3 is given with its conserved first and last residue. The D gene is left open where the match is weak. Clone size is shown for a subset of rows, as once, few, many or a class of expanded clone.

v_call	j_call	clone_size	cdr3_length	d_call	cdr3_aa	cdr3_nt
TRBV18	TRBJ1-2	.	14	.	CASSPTQTFYGYTF	TGTGCCAGCTCACCTACACAGACCTTCTATGGCTACACCTTC
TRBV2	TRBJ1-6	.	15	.	CATTLDRGFGSPLHF	TGTGCCACCACTTTGGACCGGGGGTTTGGTTCACCCCTCCACTTT
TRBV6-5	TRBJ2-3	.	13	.	CASSYGSADTQYF	TGTGCCAGCAGTTACGGGAGTGCAGATACGCAGTATTTT
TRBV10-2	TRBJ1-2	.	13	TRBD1	CASSPGTAYGYTF	TGCGCCAGCAGTCCTGGGACAGCCTATGGCTACACCTTC
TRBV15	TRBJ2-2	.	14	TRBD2	CATKREYGTGELFF	TGTGCCACCAAGCGGGAGTACGGCACCGGGGAGCTGTTTTTT
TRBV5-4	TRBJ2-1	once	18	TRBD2	CASSPKILAGDQYNEQFF	TGTGCCAGCAGCCCGAAGATACTAGCGGGGGACCAATACAATGAGCAGTTCTTC
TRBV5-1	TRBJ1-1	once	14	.	CASHRGVENTEAFF	TGCGCCAGCCATCGGGGGGTCGAGAACACTGAAGCTTTCTTT
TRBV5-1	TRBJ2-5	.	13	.	CASSPGFQETQYF	TGCGCCAGCAGCCCCGGGTTCCAAGAGACCCAGTACTTC
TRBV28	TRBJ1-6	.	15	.	CASSLSGNNNSPLHF	TGTGCCAGCAGTTTATCAGGGAATAATAATTCACCCCTCCACTTT
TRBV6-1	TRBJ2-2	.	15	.	CASSEWSGTTGELFF	TGTGCCAGCAGTGAATGGAGCGGAACGACCGGGGAGCTGTTTTTT
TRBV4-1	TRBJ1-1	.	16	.	CASSQDNIGWSTEAFF	TGCGCCAGCAGCCAAGATAATATTGGGTGGAGTACTGAAGCTTTCTTT
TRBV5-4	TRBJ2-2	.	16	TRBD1	CASSQPGQGSTGELFF	TGTGCCAGCAGCCAACCGGGACAGGGGAGCACCGGGGAGCTGTTTTTT
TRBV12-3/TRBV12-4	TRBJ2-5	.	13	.	CASSPGGGETQYF	TGTGCCAGCAGTCCAGGGGGAGGAGAGACCCAGTACTTC
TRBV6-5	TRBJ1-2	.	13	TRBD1	CASSTRQGGGYTF	TGTGCCAGCAGTACTCGACAGGGTGGCGGCTACACCTTC
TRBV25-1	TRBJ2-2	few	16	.	CASSESDSFRTGELFF	TGTGCCAGCAGTGAATCGGACTCCTTTAGGACCGGGGAGCTGTTTTTT
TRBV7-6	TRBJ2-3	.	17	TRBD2	CASSLGRGAVGTDTQYF	TGTGCCAGCAGCCTAGGGCGGGGGGCCGTGGGCACAGATACGCAGTATTTT
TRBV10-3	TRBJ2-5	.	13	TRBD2	CAIASGGQETQYF	TGTGCCATCGCTAGCGGGGGCCAAGAGACCCAGTACTTC
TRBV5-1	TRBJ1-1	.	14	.	CASSLAEGGWGAFF	TGCGCCAGCAGCTTGGCGGAAGGGGGTTGGGGAGCTTTCTTT
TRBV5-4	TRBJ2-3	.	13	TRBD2	CASKKGGTDTQYF	TGTGCCAGCAAGAAGGGAGGGACAGATACGCAGTATTTT
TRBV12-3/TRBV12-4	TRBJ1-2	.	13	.	CASTLSSPYGYTF	TGTGCCAGCACCTTATCGAGTCCGTATGGCTACACCTTC
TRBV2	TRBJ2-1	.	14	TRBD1	CASKRQGPAREQFF	TGTGCCAGCAAGAGACAGGGGCCGGCTCGTGAGCAGTTCTTC
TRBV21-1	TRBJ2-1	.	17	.	CASSEEGLAAAWDEQFF	TGTGCCAGCAGCGAAGAGGGGTTAGCGGCGGCCTGGGATGAGCAGTTCTTC